Listed here are 29 T cell receptor beta chains from one sample, sequenced in a study of shared clonotypes between healthy human individuals. Clones were sequenced by immunoSEQ multiplex PCR, and TCRdb holds only the in-frame ones, with some missing. The sample consists of millions of clones, more than 80% of them appearing once. Sequenced input: naive CD4+ T cells from PBMCs. The subset denotes: CD45RA+ positively selected. The receptors were gathered from a young man in good health. Some clones in this sample may be carry-over from other donors' samples.

This chain links TRBV27 with TRBJ2-7; TRBD1 matches at 9 bases. The V segment lost 6 bases and the J segment 2 bases; nucleotides outside the gene matches: 20. The CDR3 loop spans 19 amino acids. Germline CDR1 and CDR2: MNHEY and SMNVEV (reference sequence). This CDR3 is CASSTTGGRGTKKAYEQYF. In nucleotides, the CDR3 is TGTGCCAGCAGCACAACAGGGGGCCGAGGGACTAAAAAGGCCTACGAGCAGTACTTC.

The V gene is TRBV7-2, the J gene TRBJ1-4, with D perhaps matching TRBD1 (5 bases). Germline assignment: CDR1 SGHTA and CDR2 FQGNSA. The CDR3 length is 15 residues. The germline V and J ends were trimmed by 5 bases and 5 bases, with 15 bases remaining between them. The CDR3 nucleotides are TGTGCCAGCAGCCCCGCTGGGGCCGGGAATGAAAAACTGTTTTTT. It translates to CASSPAGAGNEKLFF.

This clone was counted a single time. The chain joins TRBV6-1 to TRBJ1-2, with TRBD1 as a possible D gene (6 bases). The CDR3 consists of 16 residues. The germline gives CDR1 MNHNS, CDR2 SASEGT. V lost 0 bases to trimming and J lost 4 bases, with 15 bases between them. The CDR3 DNA reads TGTGCCAGCAGTGAAGCGACCACAGGGAATGCCTATGGCTACACCTTC. This gives the protein CASSEATTGNAYGYTF.

The chain couples TRBV7-9 to TRBJ2-2; D is unresolved. The CDR3 loop spans 15 amino acids. Germline values: CDR1 SEHNR, CDR2 FQNEAQ (reference sequence). With 2 bases removed from V and 4 bases from J, the gap between germline ends came to 11 bases. The CDR3 sequence is CASSLSRPGTGELFF. CDR3 nucleotide sequence: TGTGCCAGCAGCTTATCCCGGCCCGGCACCGGGGAGCTGTTTTTT.

With respect to this clone: A much larger clone is a single base away; this may be a read error. In the same sample, other DNA sequences code for this CDR3. The CDR3 nucleotides are TGTGCCAGCAGCGTAACGGGGAACACTGAAGCTTTCTTT. Amino acids: CASSVTGNTEAFF. The chain links TRBV9 to TRBJ1-1; no definite D call. CDR1 and CDR2 (germline): SGDLS, YYNGEE. CDR3 length equals 13 residues. Between the trimmed V and J ends, which lost 1 base and 1 base, there was a span of 5 bases.

The chain couples TRBV19 to TRBJ2-7, with TRBD2 identical over 7 bases. The CDR3 extends over 13 amino acids. J lost 6 bases, V lost 6 bases, and 8 bases had no gene match. Germline loops: CDR1 LNHDA, CDR2 SQIVND (reference sequence). CDR3 in amino acids: CASSSAAGIEQYF. CDR3 coding DNA: TGTGCCAGTAGCTCCGCAGCGGGGATCGAGCAGTACTTC.

The chain links TRBV29-1 to TRBJ2-3; TRBD2 aligns across 9 bases. The V gene's germline CDR1 is SQVTM and CDR2 ANQGSEA. The junction had 6 bases not matched to a gene; V was cut back by 5 bases and J by 0 bases. CDR3 length: 15 amino acids. CDR3: CSVRRLAGSTDTQYF. As DNA, the CDR3 is TGCAGCGTTCGGCGCCTAGCGGGAAGCACAGATACGCAGTATTTT.

In its sample, this clone was seen once. The chain is built from TRBV11-2 and TRBJ2-1; D may be TRBD2 (6 bases). Germline lookup yields CDR1 SGHAT and CDR2 FQNNGV. CDR3 size: 15 residues. V was trimmed by 2 bases and J by 0 bases, leaving 8 bases between them. The CDR3 here is CASSLYSGSYNEQFF. DNA of the CDR3: TGTGCCAGCAGCTTATATAGCGGCTCCTACAATGAGCAGTTCTTC.

The V and J genes are TRBV5-4 and TRBJ2-2; TRBD2 agrees at 10 bases. The CDR3 consists of 17 residues. The V segment lost 4 bases and the J segment 2 bases; nucleotides outside the gene matches: 8. CDR1 and CDR2 (germline): SGHNT, YYREEE (reference sequence). CDR3 in DNA: TGTGCCAGCAGCCTGGGTCTAGCGGGGGCAAACACCGGGGAGCTGTTTTTT. Translation gives CASSLGLAGANTGELFF.

This chain links TRBV18 with TRBJ1-2; D possibly corresponds to TRBD1 (5 bases). CDR1 and CDR2 (germline): KGHSH, LQKENI. V lost 3 bases to trimming and J lost 5 bases, with 25 bases between them. The CDR3 is made up of 18 amino acids. CDR3 in amino acids: CASSPLAPSGLKGYGYTF. In DNA form, the CDR3 reads TGTGCCAGCTCACCCTTAGCCCCCTCGGGGCTAAAGGGGTATGGCTACACCTTC. The full variable domain, with the rest looked up from reference TRBV18 and TRBJ1-2, is NAGVMQNPRHLVRRRGQEARLRCSPMKGHSHVYWYRQLPEEGLKFMVYLQKENIIDESGMPKERFSAEFPKEGPSILRIQQVVRGDSAAYFCASSPLAPSGLKGYGYTFGSGTRLTVV.

The CDR3 sequence is CASSLRGMTDTQYF. The CDR3 DNA follows: TGTGCCAGCAGCTTAAGGGGGATGACAGATACGCAGTATTTT. The rearrangement links TRBV7-3 to TRBJ2-3; D may be TRBD1 or TRBD2 (5 bases each). This CDR3 has 14 residues. The V end was cut by 1 base, the J end by 3 bases, with 8 bases between. CDR1 is SGHTA, CDR2 FQGTGA, per germline.

The rearrangement joins TRBV19 to TRBJ2-5, with 7 bases fitting TRBD2. CDR3 length: 16 residues. Germline lookup yields CDR1 LNHDA and CDR2 SQIVND (reference sequence). J gave up 7 bases and V 6 bases, and 17 bases lay outside the gene matches. CDR3 protein: CASSTTSGTTIGTQYF. CDR3 nucleotide sequence: TGTGCCAGTAGCACCACGTCCGGGACTACAATTGGGACCCAGTACTTC.

This clone was seen a single time. This chain joins TRBV6-5 and TRBJ1-1; possible D gene TRBD1, 5 bases. Germline values: CDR1 MNHEY, CDR2 SVGAGI. Trimming shortened V by 4 bases and J by 4 bases, and 13 bases separated the two germline ends. The CDR3 extends over 14 amino acids. The CDR3 here is CASSFRVWSTEAFF. The CDR3 nucleotides are TGTGCCAGCAGTTTCAGGGTGTGGAGCACTGAAGCTTTCTTT.

V is TRBV6-4 and J is TRBJ2-2, with TRBD2 identical over 15 bases. The ends lost 6 bases at V and 7 bases at J; junction bases unmatched: 6. The CDR3 spans 16 residues. Germline CDR1 reads MRHNA; CDR2 reads SNTAGT. The CDR3 coding sequence is TGTGCCAGCAGCCGGACTAGCGGGAGGGCCGGCGGGGAGCTGTTTTTT. The encoded protein is CASSRTSGRAGGELFF.

The genes are TRBV5-6 and TRBJ1-1; 10 bases are shared with TRBD1. Germline assignment: CDR1 SGHDT and CDR2 YYEEEE. There are 15 residues in the CDR3. The V and J ends lost 4 bases and 5 bases, in that order; junction bases with no gene match: 8. The CDR3: CASSGSTGGWTEAFF. CDR3 DNA: TGTGCCAGCAGCGGATCGACAGGGGGCTGGACTGAAGCTTTCTTT.

The chain uses TRBV5-4 and TRBJ2-4; possible D gene TRBD1, 5 bases. In germline, CDR1 is SGHNT, CDR2 YYREEE (reference sequence). The CDR3 runs to 14 residues. Trimming left V 1 base short and J 10 bases short, with 15 bases between. Written as DNA, the CDR3 is TGTGCCAGCAGCTTGCGTGGACAAGACCGTATTCAGTACTTC. Translation gives CASSLRGQDRIQYF.

The chain links TRBV7-9 to TRBJ2-2; D is possibly TRBD2 (6 bases). Germline CDR1 SEHNR, CDR2 FQNEAQ (reference sequence). The V and J ends lost 7 bases and 7 bases respectively, with 19 bases between them. There are 15 residues in the CDR3. The CDR3 DNA sequence: TGTGCCAGCATCCTGGGAGGTCCCGGCCTCGGGGAGCTGTTTTTT. Amino acid sequence: CASILGGPGLGELFF.

The chain employs TRBV9 and TRBJ2-7; possibly TRBD1 for D (6 bases). Germline values: CDR1 SGDLS, CDR2 YYNGEE. The CDR3 has 14 residues. Trimming shortened V by 2 bases and J by 2 bases, and 11 bases separated the two germline ends. The CDR3 nucleotides read TGTGCCAGCAGCGTGGGGACATCCCCCTACGAGCAGTACTTC. Translating gives CASSVGTSPYEQYF.

This chain uses TRBV7-8 with TRBJ2-5, with unresolved D. Deletions cut 7 bases from V and 5 bases from J, with 14 bases between. Germline-derived CDR1 and CDR2 are SGHVS and FQNEAQ. CDR3 length: 13 amino acids. The CDR3 spells CASTPDRRETQYF. The CDR3 nucleotides read TGTGCCAGCACACCGGACCGTCGGGAGACCCAGTACTTC.

In its sample, this clone was seen once. The CDR3 sequence: CASSIDTASGYTF. CDR3 nucleotide sequence: TGTGCCAGTAGTATAGATACCGCGTCAGGCTACACCTTC. J is TRBJ1-2 and V is TRBV19, with unresolved D. This CDR3 comprises 13 residues. The ends were cut back, 0 bases at V and 8 bases at J, with 10 bases in the middle. Germline CDR1 and CDR2: LNHDA and SQIVND (reference sequence).

V usage is TRBV7-6 and J usage is TRBJ1-3, with 9 bases lining up with TRBD1. Germline-derived CDR1 and CDR2 are SGHVS and FNYEAQ. This CDR3 is built from 15 residues. With V trimmed by 5 bases and J by 2 bases, 4 bases remained unmatched. The CDR3 DNA follows: TGTGCCAGCAGCGTCGGGACAGGGACTGGAAACACCATATATTTT. Its protein product is CASSVGTGTGNTIYF.

The V call is TRBV2, the J call TRBJ2-3; maybe TRBD1 (6 bases). The CDR3 length is 14 residues. Germline V gene lookup returns CDR1 SNHLY and CDR2 FYNNEI. Trimming removed 5 bases at V and 2 bases at J, with 11 bases between. CDR3 sequence: CASSLDRFTDTQYF. The DNA of the CDR3 is TGTGCCAGCAGTCTTGACAGGTTCACAGATACGCAGTATTTT.

The V gene is TRBV18, the J gene TRBJ1-2; D is ambiguous. This CDR3 is 16 amino acids long. Germline V CDR1 and CDR2: KGHSH, LQKENI. V was clipped by 3 bases and J by 0 bases, with 14 bases between them. The CDR3 sequence is CASSPPGRAANYGYTF. As DNA, the CDR3 is TGTGCCAGCTCACCTCCCGGCAGAGCCGCTAACTATGGCTACACCTTC.

The CDR3: CASGLTVGASYNEQFF. DNA of the CDR3: TGTGCTAGTGGTTTGACGGTGGGGGCCTCCTACAATGAGCAGTTCTTC. This sequence joins TRBV12-5 and TRBJ2-1, with a tentative D call TRBD1 (6 bases). Germline lookup yields CDR1 LGHNT and CDR2 FRNRAP. The V end was cut by 2 bases, the J end by 0 bases, with 11 bases between. The CDR3 has 16 amino acids.

This clone showed up just once. This chain links TRBV28 with TRBJ2-2, with D maybe TRBD2 (5 bases). Trimming took 5 bases from V and 3 from J, leaving 19 bases between them. This CDR3 spans 17 amino acids. Germline V gene lookup returns CDR1 MDHEN and CDR2 SYDVKM. CDR3 in amino acids: CASSREHGRTYTGELFF. For the CDR3, the DNA is TGTGCCAGCAGTAGAGAACACGGAAGGACTTACACCGGGGAGCTGTTTTTT.

The CDR3 sequence is CSVQGLFGNTQYF. DNA for the CDR3: TGCAGCGTTCAGGGACTTTTCGGGAATACGCAGTATTTT. The rearrangement joins TRBV29-1 to TRBJ2-3; maybe TRBD2 (6 bases). V lost 5 bases and J lost 7, with 16 bases in between. CDR3 length: 13 residues. The V gene's germline CDR1 is SQVTM and CDR2 ANQGSEA.

The J gene is TRBJ2-7, the V gene TRBV4-1, with D perhaps matching TRBD1 (6 bases). CDR3 length equals 14 residues. Germline V gene lookup returns CDR1 MGHRA and CDR2 YSYEKL. Trimming took off 1 base at V and 2 bases at J, with 9 bases between the two ends. The CDR3 here is CASSQVGTPYEQYF. CDR3 in DNA: TGCGCCAGCAGCCAAGTAGGGACACCCTACGAGCAGTACTTC.

The rearrangement links TRBV5-1 to TRBJ2-3, with 9 bases that match TRBD2. Germline CDR1 and CDR2: SGHRS and YFSETQ. CDR3 length: 15 amino acids. V shed 6 bases, J shed 2 bases, and the junction held 7 bases outside the gene matches. The CDR3 sequence is CASKLLAGNTDTQYF. The CDR3 DNA reads TGCGCCAGCAAGTTGCTAGCGGGAAACACAGATACGCAGTATTTT.

The chain employs TRBV9 and TRBJ1-5; possibly TRBD1 for D (6 bases). Germline CDR1 and CDR2: SGDLS and YYNGEE. Trimming left V 6 bases short and J 4 bases short, with 17 bases between. The CDR3 runs to 15 residues. CDR3 in amino acids: CASTEGGEGNQPQHF. Here the CDR3 DNA reads TGTGCCAGCACCGAGGGGGGGGAGGGTAATCAGCCCCAGCATTTT.